One sample yielded the 23 T cell receptor beta chains listed below, sequenced in a study of control samples from healthy donors and cancer patients. Method: immunoSEQ multiplex PCR; TCRdb's copy keeps in-frame clones and lacks some. Here the sample spans 60,000 to 75,000 clones, around 87% being singletons. Sample: PBMCs. These receptors all come from a woman in her fifties or sixties with head and neck cancer.

This chain uses TRBV30 with TRBJ1-2; D unresolved. The CDR3 totals 13 residues. V lost 3 bases to trimming and J lost 7 bases, with 15 bases between them. Looked up from germline, CDR1 is GTSNPN and CDR2 is SVGIG (reference sequence). The CDR3 region is CAWRTITRSGYTF. CDR3 DNA sequence: TGTGCCTGGAGGACAATCACTCGGAGTGGCTACACCTTC. Drawing the rest from reference TRBV30 and TRBJ1-2, the complete variable domain is SQTIHQWPATLVQPVGSPLSLECTVEGTSNPNLYWYRQAAGRGLQLLFYSVGIGQISSEVPQNLSASRPQDRQFILSSKKLLLSDSGFYLCAWRTITRSGYTFGSGTRLTVV.

V gene TRBV6-6 combines with J gene TRBJ1-6, with D possibly TRBD1 on 6 matching bases. Germline values: CDR1 MNHNY, CDR2 SVGAGI (reference sequence). The CDR3 length is 11 residues. Trimming took 6 bases from V and 16 from J, leaving 13 bases between them. DNA for the CDR3: TGTGCCAGCAGCAAGGACAGCTCTCTCCACTTT. Protein sequence: CASSKDSSLHF.

The J gene is TRBJ1-1, the V gene TRBV19; D gene unclear. The CDR3 has 13 amino acids. Trimming shortened V by 3 bases and J by 1 base, and 6 bases separated the two germline ends. Germline V CDR1 and CDR2: LNHDA, SQIVND (reference sequence). The CDR3 DNA follows: TGTGCCAGTAGTATCTCCCCGAACACTGAAGCTTTCTTT. Its translation is CASSISPNTEAFF.

The V and J genes are TRBV7-6 and TRBJ1-4, with 9 bases lining up with TRBD1. CDR3 length: 15 amino acids. The V and J ends lost 3 bases and 8 bases, in that order; junction bases with no gene match: 7. The V gene's germline CDR1 is SGHVS and CDR2 FNYEAQ. This chain's CDR3 is CASSFSDRGIEKLFF. In DNA form, the CDR3 reads TGTGCCAGCAGCTTTTCAGACAGGGGGATCGAAAAACTGTTTTTT.

This clone was observed a handful of times. Distinct nucleotide sequences in the sample also encode this CDR3. This chain joins TRBV18 and TRBJ2-3; D is undetermined. Germline assignment: CDR1 KGHSH and CDR2 LQKENI. CDR3 length: 12 amino acids. Trimming removed 2 bases from V and 6 bases from J, with 6 bases in between. Written as DNA, the CDR3 is TGTGCCAGCTCACCAGAAGGGGATACGCAGTATTTT. Its translation is CASSPEGDTQYF.

This clone was counted between two and nine times. The V call is TRBV28, the J call TRBJ1-4; maybe TRBD1 (5 bases). Germline V CDR1 and CDR2: MDHEN, SYDVKM. There are 13 residues in the CDR3. The ends were cut back, 6 bases at V and 8 bases at J, with 13 bases in the middle. For the CDR3, the DNA is TGTGCCAGCAGGGGCCAGGGACCGGAAAAACTGTTTTTT. This translates into CASRGQGPEKLFF.

CDR3 in DNA: TGTGCCAGTAGGAATGACCTCGGGACAGGGGGTAATGAGCAGTTCTTC. It specifies CASRNDLGTGGNEQFF. This rearrangement joins TRBV19 to TRBJ2-1, with 11 bases that match TRBD1. This CDR3 has 16 amino acids. The junction had 11 bases not matched to a gene; V was cut back by 6 bases and J by 7 bases. Germline V gene sequence: CDR1 LNHDA, CDR2 SQIVND (reference sequence).

V usage is TRBV2 and J usage is TRBJ1-6, with 9 bases fitting TRBD1. The CDR3 loop spans 14 amino acids. Trimming at V came to 6 bases and at J to 5 bases, leaving 2 bases not matched to a gene. The V gene's germline CDR1 is SNHLY and CDR2 FYNNEI. CDR3 coding DNA: TGTGCCAGCAGAGGACAGGGGAATAATTCACCCCTCCACTTT. Translating gives CASRGQGNNSPLHF.

This chain links TRBV6-6 with TRBJ1-4; D might be TRBD1 (5 bases). Germline assignment: CDR1 MNHNY and CDR2 SVGAGI (reference sequence). The CDR3 is made up of 13 amino acids. Trimming left V 5 bases short and J 6 bases short, with 10 bases between. The CDR3 bases are TGTGCCAGCAGTAGCCCGGGGCATGAAAAACTGTTTTTT. This codes for CASSSPGHEKLFF.

The chain is built from TRBV2 and TRBJ2-7; D ambiguous. This CDR3 contains 12 residues. The V and J ends lost 3 bases and 3 bases respectively, with 6 bases between them. Germline V gives CDR1 SNHLY, CDR2 FYNNEI. Here the CDR3 reads CASSEADYEQYF. The CDR3 DNA reads as TGTGCCAGCAGTGAGGCTGACTACGAGCAGTACTTC.

This rearrangement joins TRBV20-1 to TRBJ1-2; D is ambiguous. CDR1 DFQATT and CDR2 SNEGSKA come from the germline V gene (reference sequence). V lost 3 bases to trimming and J lost 8 bases, with 10 bases between them. The CDR3 consists of 11 residues. Here the CDR3 DNA reads TGCAGTGCTAGCCACCGGTCCGGCTACACCTTC. Translating gives CSASHRSGYTF.

The CDR3 here is CASSKTSGGVPDTQYF. The CDR3 bases are TGTGCCAGCAGTAAGACTAGCGGGGGGGTCCCAGATACGCAGTATTTT. The chain recombines TRBV2 with TRBJ2-3; TRBD2 matches 14 bases. V shed 5 bases and J 4 bases; nucleotides not matched to a gene: 5. In germline, CDR1 is SNHLY, CDR2 FYNNEI. The CDR3 loop spans 16 amino acids.

The chain combines TRBV6-5 with TRBJ1-1, with TRBD1 matching over 8 bases. V shed 11 bases, J shed 2 bases, and the junction held 7 bases outside the gene matches. Germline values: CDR1 MNHEY, CDR2 SVGAGI. This CDR3 is built from 13 residues. CDR3 in amino acids: CASKTGGNTEAFF. Here the CDR3 DNA reads TGTGCCTCAAAAACAGGGGGAAACACTGAAGCTTTCTTT.

The V call is TRBV2, the J call TRBJ2-3; TRBD1 might be the D (5 bases). V lost 5 bases, J lost 2 bases, and 8 bases lay in between. The CDR3 spans 13 residues. Germline lookup yields CDR1 SNHLY and CDR2 FYNNEI. CDR3 sequence reads: CASSRTYTDTQYF. The CDR3 DNA reads TGTGCCAGCAGTCGGACATACACAGATACGCAGTATTTT.

This chain links TRBV27 with TRBJ2-1; 11 bases are a match to TRBD2. CDR1 MNHEY and CDR2 SMNVEV come from the germline V gene (reference sequence). The CDR3 is made up of 16 amino acids. V was pared by 5 bases and J by 3 bases, with 6 bases of the junction left unmatched. CDR3 amino acids: CASSPTSGGFYNEQFF. CDR3 bases: TGTGCCAGCAGTCCTACTAGCGGGGGTTTCTACAATGAGCAGTTCTTC.

This chain links TRBV5-1 with TRBJ1-2; D not resolved. The length of the CDR3 is 14 residues. CDR1 SGHRS and CDR2 YFSETQ come from the germline V gene. Trimming took 3 bases from V and 1 from J, leaving 10 bases between them. The CDR3 region has the DNA TGCGCCAGCAGCTCCGGACTGGATAACTATGGCTACACCTTC. Its translation: CASSSGLDNYGYTF.

This clone was recorded a few times. The chain couples TRBV7-6 to TRBJ1-5, with a weak D call TRBD1 (6 bases). CDR3 length equals 13 residues. Trimming cost V 6 bases and J 6 bases, with 12 bases left between them. Germline CDR1 and CDR2: SGHVS and FNYEAQ. The CDR3 loop is CASSQGGAQPQHF. In nucleotides, the CDR3 is TGTGCCAGCAGTCAAGGGGGGGCTCAGCCCCAGCATTTT.

The CDR3 sequence: CASSSGGDRLPNEQFF. Here the CDR3 DNA reads TGTGCCAGCAGTAGCGGGGGGGACCGGTTACCAAATGAGCAGTTCTTC. The chain employs TRBV28 and TRBJ2-1, with 10 bases fitting TRBD2. CDR3 length: 16 amino acids. The J segment lost 7 bases and the V segment lost 5 bases, leaving 11 bases of the junction unmatched. Germline lookup yields CDR1 MDHEN and CDR2 SYDVKM.

V and J are TRBV18 and TRBJ1-5, with 7 bases that match TRBD1. The CDR3 is 12 residues long. Per the germline V gene, CDR1 is KGHSH and CDR2 is LQKENI. The V segment lost 4 bases and the J segment 9 bases; nucleotides outside the gene matches: 3. CDR3 amino acids: CASSRQGGPQHF. DNA for the CDR3: TGTGCCAGCTCACGACAGGGAGGGCCCCAGCATTTT.

This sequence joins TRBV19 and TRBJ2-6; D perhaps matches TRBD2 (7 bases). The length of the CDR3 is 15 residues. Trimming stripped 5 bases from V and 4 bases from J, with 12 bases between. Germline lookup yields CDR1 LNHDA and CDR2 SQIVND (reference sequence). CDR3 residues: CASSVRGLGANVLTF. CDR3 sequence (DNA): TGTGCCAGTAGTGTGCGGGGGCTAGGGGCCAACGTCCTGACTTTC.

The genes are TRBV4-3 and TRBJ2-5; 14 bases are a match to TRBD2. The CDR3 totals 16 residues. J gave up 5 bases and V 4 bases, and 6 bases lay outside the gene matches. Germline CDR1 is LGHNA and CDR2 is YSLEER. This CDR3 reads CASSLGTSGGVETQYF. The CDR3 bases are TGCGCCAGCAGCCTCGGGACTAGCGGGGGTGTTGAGACCCAGTACTTC.

V gene TRBV5-1 combines with J gene TRBJ1-6; 8 bases fit TRBD1. Germline CDR1 is SGHRS and CDR2 is YFSETQ. Germline trimming cut 0 bases from V and 7 bases from J; bases unmatched to any gene: 3. The CDR3 covers 15 residues. The CDR3 region is CASSLDRTGNSPLHF. In nucleotides, the CDR3 is TGCGCCAGCAGCTTGGATCGGACAGGGAATTCACCCCTCCACTTT.

This clone was counted a few times. As DNA, the CDR3 is TGTGCCAGCAGCTCCGAGGGGACAGATACGCAGTATTTT. This sequence encodes CASSSEGTDTQYF. This rearrangement joins TRBV7-9 to TRBJ2-3, with D tentatively TRBD1 or TRBD2 (5 bases each). CDR1 and CDR2 from the germline V gene are SEHNR and FQNEAQ (reference sequence). The CDR3 has 13 residues. Trimming removed 4 bases at V and 3 bases at J, with 8 bases between.